By share, the clone carrying this TCR beta chain counts as medium-sized. What it recognizes is unknown. The mixed lymphocyte reaction cells underwent coculture at 37°C for 6 days. This entry belongs to a study of siplizumab effects on memory and regulatory T cells. Some clones are missing from TCRdb's copy, which holds only in-frame ones; the method was immunoSEQ multiplex PCR. The table has under 9,000 clones, 36% seen once; the top ten hold roughly 5.6%. In germline, CDR1 is SQVTM, CDR2 ANQGSEA. The CDR3 has 14 residues. V was shortened by 7 bases and J by 0 bases, with 16 bases between the two germline ends. Whole-study results and caveats: The average Treg-derived proportion among mappable alloreactive CD4+ clones was around 65% with siplizumab versus 26.9% in controls. Siplizumab cultures yielded proliferating Tregs whose suppressive function was not confirmed. Among sequences traceable to unstimulated CD4+ memory cells, alloreactive ones were significantly reduced by siplizumab. Naive T cells appeared more diverse than memory cells and seemed to be major alloresponse contributors.

This chain joins TRBV29-1 and TRBJ2-7; possible D gene TRBD2, 6 bases. The origin of this receptor is a human donor in good health; the cells came from an allogeneic mixed lymphocyte reaction. The sequencing input was CFSE-low (dividing) CD8+ T cells sorted from an allogeneic mixed lymphocyte reaction. The CDR3 loop reads CSALGGTGSYEQYF. The CDR3 coding sequence is TGCAGCGCCCTGGGCGGGACGGGCTCCTACGAGCAGTACTTC.